The 30 T cell receptor beta chains below all came from one sample that was sequenced in a study of T-cell memory formation after mild COVID-19. TCRdb passed the 5' RACE reads through MiXCR, listing each CDR3 protein once. The sample contains under 200,000 distinct CDR3 sequences, 10% to 15% of which appear only once. Input material: PBMCs or a T cell subset sorted from them (not recorded which). These receptors all come from a man aged 18 to 29 who had mild COVID-19 (a few samples of this study predate the infection). Cell type and time point are not known.

This clonotype was seen repeatedly, ten times or more. The chain links TRBV6-5 to TRBJ2-7; D call uncertain. With 0 bases removed from V and 3 bases from J, the gap between germline ends came to 18 bases. Germline CDR1 is MNHEY and CDR2 is SVGAGI. The CDR3 extends over 17 amino acids. The CDR3 sequence is CASSYSPGPAEHYEQYF. DNA for the CDR3: TGTGCCAGCAGTTACTCCCCCGGACCGGCTGAACACTACGAGCAGTACTTC.

This clonotype has only a few counts. This chain joins TRBV2 and TRBJ1-4, with D uncertain. V lost 8 bases, J lost 7 bases, and 17 bases lay in between. CDR3 length: 14 amino acids. CDR1 is SNHLY and CDR2 is FYNNEI in the germline V gene. The CDR3 DNA reads TGTGCCAGCCGCCCCACGGCGACCGGTGAAAAACTGTTTTTT. It translates to CASRPTATGEKLFF.

This clonotype came up a few times. J is TRBJ2-5 and V is TRBV10-3; D remains ambiguous. V was pared by 5 bases and J by 9 bases, with 16 bases between. Germline CDR1 and CDR2: ENHRY and SYGVKD. The CDR3 extends over 13 amino acids. The CDR3: CAISLDPERAQYF. The DNA for the CDR3 is TGTGCCATCAGTTTGGACCCGGAGAGAGCCCAGTACTTC.

J is TRBJ2-4 and V is TRBV5-1; TRBD1 might be the D (5 bases). Germline CDR1 is SGHRS and CDR2 is YFSETQ. The CDR3 is 15 amino acids. Deletions cut 4 bases from V and 6 bases from J, with 17 bases between. The CDR3: CASSPEVQGSNIQYF. The CDR3 DNA follows: TGCGCCAGCAGCCCTGAGGTGCAGGGATCAAACATTCAGTACTTC. The complete variable domain, with remaining parts taken from reference TRBV5-1 and TRBJ2-4, reads KAGVTQTPRYLIKTRGQQVTLSCSPISGHRSVSWYQQTPGQGLQFLFEYFSETQRNKGNFPGRFSGRQFSNSRSEMNVSTLELGDSALYLCASSPEVQGSNIQYFGAGTRLSVL.

This clonotype was seen a few times. V is TRBV9 and J is TRBJ1-2; 10 nucleotides align to TRBD1. Per the germline V gene, CDR1 is SGDLS and CDR2 is YYNGEE. CDR3 length equals 14 residues. With V trimmed by 3 bases and J by 8 bases, 7 bases remained unmatched. This CDR3 reads CASSAGTGEWGYTF. The CDR3 DNA sequence: TGTGCCAGCAGCGCTGGGACAGGGGAGTGGGGCTACACCTTC. The full variable domain, rest sourced from reference TRBV9 and TRBJ1-2, is DSGVTQTPKHLITATGQRVTLRCSPRSGDLSVYWYQQSLDQGLQFLIQYYNGEERAKGNILERFSAQQFPDLHSELNLSSLELGDSALYFCASSAGTGEWGYTFGSGTRLTVV.

The CDR3 region is CASRRQMNTEAFF. In DNA form, the CDR3 reads TGTGCCAGCAGGAGACAGATGAACACTGAAGCTTTCTTT. This rearrangement joins TRBV12-3 or TRBV12-4 to TRBJ1-1, with TRBD1 as a possible D gene (5 bases). Trimming took off 6 bases at V and 0 bases at J, with 8 bases between the two ends. This CDR3 has 13 amino acids.

This clonotype has only a few counts. The chain uses TRBV12-3 or TRBV12-4 and TRBJ2-2; D unclear. V gave up 5 bases and J gave up 1 base, with 8 bases separating them. The CDR3 spans 14 residues. As DNA, the CDR3 is TGTGCCAGCAGTGCCGGAATGAACACCGGGGAGCTGTTTTTT. It is translated as CASSAGMNTGELFF.

CDR3 bases: TGTGCCAGCAGCCGGAACTTGCTGGTGGGCACCGGGGAGCTGTTTTTT. Its translation: CASSRNLLVGTGELFF. The V and J genes are TRBV9 and TRBJ2-2; D is undetermined. With 4 bases removed from V and 4 bases from J, the gap between germline ends came to 17 bases. The CDR3 loop spans 16 amino acids. The germline V gene encodes CDR1 SGDLS and CDR2 YYNGEE.

V is TRBV7-2 and J is TRBJ2-5, with D tentatively TRBD2 (5 bases). The CDR3 has 13 amino acids. Trimming removed 5 bases at V and 2 bases at J, with 9 bases between. Germline assignment: CDR1 SGHTA and CDR2 FQGNSA. The CDR3 DNA sequence: TGTGCCAGCAGCCCCCTAGCACAAGAGACCCAGTACTTC. Its translation: CASSPLAQETQYF. Supplemented by reference TRBV7-2 and TRBJ2-5, the full variable domain reads GAGVSQSPSNKVTEKGKDVELRCDPISGHTALYWYRQSLGQGLEFLIYFQGNSAPDKSGLPSDRFSAERTGGSVSTLTIQRTQQEDSAVYLCASSPLAQETQYFGPGTRLLVL.

This clonotype appeared once. A read error may explain this, as a much larger clone is one base away. This chain joins TRBV5-1 and TRBJ2-5; the D is unclear. V was pared by 2 bases and J by 2 bases, with 4 bases between. The germline V gene has CDR1 SGHRS and CDR2 YFSETQ. The CDR3 length is 12 residues. The CDR3 DNA reads TGCGCCAGCAGCTTCCCGCAAGAGACCCAGTACTTC. Amino acids: CASSFPQETQYF.

This clonotype was seen only a few times. The chain recombines TRBV7-2 with TRBJ1-2; 9 bases agree with TRBD1. This CDR3 is 15 amino acids long. V gave up 6 bases and J gave up 8 bases; unmatched junction bases: 13. Germline V gene sequence: CDR1 SGHTA, CDR2 FQGNSA. The CDR3 DNA follows: TGTGCCAGCAGTTATTCTACCGGGACAGGGTACGGCTACACCTTC. Amino acid sequence: CASSYSTGTGYGYTF.

V and J are TRBV7-2 and TRBJ2-1; D is uncertain. The CDR3 loop spans 16 amino acids. Between the trimmed V and J ends, which lost 1 base and 2 bases, there was a span of 12 bases. Germline CDR1 is SGHTA and CDR2 is FQGNSA. CDR3 bases: TGTGCCAGCAGCTTAGGCGGCAGAATAACCTACAATGAGCAGTTCTTC. Translation: CASSLGGRITYNEQFF.

This clonotype was seen a handful of times. The chain employs TRBV6-5 and TRBJ2-7; TRBD1 or TRBD2 may be the D gene (5 bases each). CDR3 length equals 15 residues. Germline V gives CDR1 MNHEY, CDR2 SVGAGI. Trimming left V 2 bases short and J 2 bases short, with 13 bases between. The CDR3 sequence is CASSYGTTGPYEQYF. Written as DNA, the CDR3 is TGTGCCAGCAGTTACGGGACGACTGGCCCCTACGAGCAGTACTTC.

The chain combines TRBV9 with TRBJ2-3; 7 nucleotides line up with TRBD2. This CDR3 spans 21 amino acids. Germline V gene data show CDR1 as SGDLS and CDR2 as YYNGEE. J was trimmed by 0 bases and V by 8 bases; bases with no gene match: 27. Here the CDR3 DNA reads TGTGCCAGGACCATAGAAGAAGGGAAGCGCGGGGGTGAAGACAGCACAGATACGCAGTATTTT. It is translated as CARTIEEGKRGGEDSTDTQYF. Full variable domain (rest looked up from reference TRBV9 and TRBJ2-3): DSGVTQTPKHLITATGQRVTLRCSPRSGDLSVYWYQQSLDQGLQFLIQYYNGEERAKGNILERFSAQQFPDLHSELNLSSLELGDSALYFCARTIEEGKRGGEDSTDTQYFGPGTRLTVL.

This clonotype was detected only a few times. The gene calls are TRBV6-2 or TRBV6-3 and TRBJ2-7; D remains unclear. V dropped 0 bases and J dropped 7 bases, with 10 bases sitting between them. The CDR3 has 13 residues. CDR1 and CDR2 (germline): MNHEY, SVGEGT. The CDR3 sequence is CASSYSARFEQYV. CDR3 sequence (DNA): TGTGCCAGCAGTTACTCCGCTAGATTTGAGCAGTACGTC.

This clonotype was seen more than once but under ten times. The chain recombines TRBV7-8 with TRBJ1-1; D unclear. CDR3 size: 14 residues. The germline V gene has CDR1 SGHVS and CDR2 FQNEAQ. V was pared by 5 bases and J by 6 bases, with 16 bases between. CDR3 DNA: TGTGCCAGCAGCGTGGACGCCGGTGGGGCTGAAGCTTTCTTT. The encoded protein is CASSVDAGGAEAFF.

This clonotype has just a few counts. DNA of the CDR3: TGTGCCAGCACCCCCCGAGGGAGGGGGCCCGTTGGCTACACCTTC. Protein sequence: CASTPRGRGPVGYTF. The genes are TRBV28 and TRBJ1-2; the match to TRBD1 covers 7 bases. This CDR3 contains 15 residues. Germline lookup yields CDR1 MDHEN and CDR2 SYDVKM. The J segment lost 7 bases and the V segment lost 7 bases, leaving 15 bases of the junction unmatched.

This clonotype was found once. The gene calls are TRBV9 and TRBJ2-5; D not resolved. Germline V CDR1 and CDR2: SGDLS, YYNGEE. The CDR3 sequence is 15 residues long. The ends were cut back, 3 bases at V and 2 bases at J, with 14 bases in the middle. CDR3 DNA: TGTGCCAGCAGCGGACGGGTTAGTCAGCAAGAGACCCAGTACTTC. Translation: CASSGRVSQQETQYF.

The V and J genes are TRBV5-5 and TRBJ2-2, with D perhaps TRBD2 (5 bases). Trimming took off 4 bases at V and 7 bases at J, with 20 bases between the two ends. The CDR3 consists of 16 residues. Per the germline V gene, CDR1 is SGHKS and CDR2 is YYEKEE (reference sequence). CDR3 coding DNA: TGTGCCAGCAGCCCCCGCCCGACGGGAAGTAACGGGGAGCTGTTTTTT. This codes for CASSPRPTGSNGELFF.

The chain recombines TRBV20-1 with TRBJ2-2, with TRBD1 matching over 9 bases. Looked up from germline, CDR1 is DFQATT and CDR2 is SNEGSKA (reference sequence). V lost 6 bases to trimming and J lost 5 bases; unmatched junction nucleotides: 7. The CDR3 is 14 amino acids. DNA for the CDR3: TGCAGTGCCACAGGGGGCCCGGGAACCGGGGAGCTGTTTTTT. It codes for CSATGGPGTGELFF.

In its sample, this clonotype was seen a few times. V usage is TRBV6-7 and J usage is TRBJ1-1, with 7 bases matching TRBD1. TRBV6-7 is treated as an ORF (open reading frame) with a function not yet certain. V trimming: 9 bases; J trimming: 2 bases; junction bases outside the gene matches: 6. The CDR3 length is 13 residues. For the CDR3, the DNA is TGTGCCAGAGGGACAGCCATAAACACTGAAGCTTTCTTT. It is translated as CARGTAINTEAFF.

This clonotype was seen a handful of times. The CDR3 here is CASGWTGGSYNSPLHF. The CDR3 DNA reads as TGTGCCAGCGGATGGACAGGGGGCTCCTATAATTCACCCCTCCACTTT. The chain uses TRBV2 and TRBJ1-6; TRBD1 aligns across 10 bases. This CDR3 comprises 16 residues. Trimming cost V 8 bases and J 0 bases; bases outside gene matches: 4. The V gene's germline CDR1 is SNHLY and CDR2 FYNNEI.

This clonotype was recorded at least ten times. The J gene is TRBJ2-1, the V gene TRBV5-1; D is undetermined. CDR1 and CDR2 from the germline V gene are SGHRS and YFSETQ. CDR3 length: 16 residues. Trimming pared 4 bases from V and 6 bases from J, leaving 20 bases between. CDR3 coding DNA: TGCGCCAGCAGCCCCCCCGGCGTCGGCAGGAGCAATGAGCAGTTCTTC. Its protein product is CASSPPGVGRSNEQFF. Combining the CDR3 with reference TRBV5-1 and TRBJ2-1 gives the whole variable domain KAGVTQTPRYLIKTRGQQVTLSCSPISGHRSVSWYQQTPGQGLQFLFEYFSETQRNKGNFPGRFSGRQFSNSRSEMNVSTLELGDSALYLCASSPPGVGRSNEQFFGPGTRLTVL.

The chain links TRBV7-2 to TRBJ1-5, with D perhaps TRBD1 (5 bases). Germline values: CDR1 SGHTA, CDR2 FQGNSA. The germline V and J ends were trimmed by 3 bases and 7 bases, with 13 bases remaining between them. The CDR3 is 14 residues long. CDR3 sequence (DNA): TGTGCCAGCAGCTTGTCAGGGAGAGGACAGCCCCAGCATTTT. Its translation is CASSLSGRGQPQHF.

The chain combines TRBV12-3 or TRBV12-4 with TRBJ1-2; 9 bases are a match to TRBD1. CDR3 length: 13 amino acids. V lost 6 bases and J lost 6; bases outside the gene matches: 5. CDR3 protein: CASRPGTGNGYTF. The CDR3, as DNA: TGTGCCAGCAGGCCCGGGACAGGGAATGGCTACACCTTC.

This clonotype came up a few times. The chain recombines TRBV28 with TRBJ2-7, with TRBD2 identical over 14 bases. CDR1 and CDR2 (germline): MDHEN, SYDVKM. This CDR3 is built from 16 residues. V lost 5 bases, J lost 6 bases, and 9 bases stayed unmatched. This CDR3 is CASSLSGTSGGTEQYV. The CDR3 DNA reads TGTGCCAGCAGTCTGTCCGGGACTAGCGGGGGAACCGAGCAGTACGTC.

This clonotype has more than one count but fewer than ten. The V call is TRBV20-1, the J call TRBJ1-3, with D perhaps matching TRBD1 (5 bases). V was shortened by 6 bases and J by 1 base, with 10 bases between the two germline ends. The germline CDR1 and CDR2 sequences are DFQATT and SNEGSKA (reference sequence). CDR3 length: 13 amino acids. The CDR3 DNA reads TGCAGTGCCCGTGGGGGTTCTGGAAACACCATATATTTT. It yields the protein CSARGGSGNTIYF.

This clonotype came up a few times. The V call is TRBV4-3, the J call TRBJ1-1; D is undetermined. The CDR3 is 15 residues long. Germline-derived CDR1 and CDR2 are LGHNA and YSLEER. V was cut by 0 bases and J by 0 bases, with 8 bases left in between. The CDR3 sequence: CASSQDQRMNTEAFF. In DNA form, the CDR3 reads TGCGCCAGCAGCCAAGATCAGCGAATGAACACTGAAGCTTTCTTT.

The genes are TRBV19 and TRBJ1-2, with a possible D match to TRBD1 (5 bases). The length of the CDR3 is 12 residues. Looked up from germline, CDR1 is LNHDA and CDR2 is SQIVND (reference sequence). V lost 7 bases and J lost 4, with 10 bases in between. CDR3: CASNEGPYGYTF. The DNA of the CDR3 is TGTGCCAGTAACGAGGGGCCCTATGGCTACACCTTC.

This clonotype has just a few counts. The chain combines TRBV25-1 with TRBJ2-1; D ambiguous. V was trimmed by 5 bases and J by 0 bases, leaving 11 bases between them. CDR1 MGHDK and CDR2 SYGVNS come from the germline V gene. The CDR3 is 15 amino acids. Here the CDR3 DNA reads TGTGCCAGCAGTAACCTAGAGCTCTCCTACAATGAGCAGTTCTTC. Protein product: CASSNLELSYNEQFF.